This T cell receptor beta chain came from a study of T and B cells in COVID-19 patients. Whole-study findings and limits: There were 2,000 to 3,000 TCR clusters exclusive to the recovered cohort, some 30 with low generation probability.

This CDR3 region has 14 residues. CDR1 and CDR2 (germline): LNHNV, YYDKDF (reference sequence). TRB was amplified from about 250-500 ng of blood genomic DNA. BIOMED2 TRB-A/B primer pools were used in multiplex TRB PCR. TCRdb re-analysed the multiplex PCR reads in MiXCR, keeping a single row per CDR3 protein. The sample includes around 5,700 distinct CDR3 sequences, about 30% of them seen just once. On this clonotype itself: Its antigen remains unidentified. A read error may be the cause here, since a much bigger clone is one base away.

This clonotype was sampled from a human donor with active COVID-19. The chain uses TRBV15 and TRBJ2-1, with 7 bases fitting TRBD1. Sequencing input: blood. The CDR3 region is CASSRGAGGNEQFF. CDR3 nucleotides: TGTGCCTCCAGCAGAGGAGCAGGGGGCAATGAGCAGTTCTTC. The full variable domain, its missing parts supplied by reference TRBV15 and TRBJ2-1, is DAMVIQNPRYQVTQFGKPVTLSCSQTLNHNVMYWYQQKSSQAPKLLFHYYDKDFNNEADTPDNFQSRRPNTSFCFLDIRSPGLGDTAMYLCASSRGAGGNEQFFGPGTRLTVL.